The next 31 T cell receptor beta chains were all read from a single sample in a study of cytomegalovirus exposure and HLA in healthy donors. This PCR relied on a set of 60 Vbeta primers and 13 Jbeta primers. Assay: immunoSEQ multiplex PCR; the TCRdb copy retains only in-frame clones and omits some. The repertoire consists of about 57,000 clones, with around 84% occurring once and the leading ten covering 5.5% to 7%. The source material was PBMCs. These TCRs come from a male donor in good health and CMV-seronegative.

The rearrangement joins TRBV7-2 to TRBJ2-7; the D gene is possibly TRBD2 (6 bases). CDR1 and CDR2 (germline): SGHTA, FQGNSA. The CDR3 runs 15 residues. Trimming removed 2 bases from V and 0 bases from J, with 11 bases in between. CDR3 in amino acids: CASSLLPGVSYEQYF. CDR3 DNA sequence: TGTGCCAGCAGCTTACTTCCGGGGGTCTCCTACGAGCAGTACTTC.

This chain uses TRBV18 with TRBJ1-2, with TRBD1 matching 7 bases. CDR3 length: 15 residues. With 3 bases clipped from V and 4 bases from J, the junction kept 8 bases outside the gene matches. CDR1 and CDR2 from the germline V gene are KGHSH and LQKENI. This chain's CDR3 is CASSPTGTVFYGYTF. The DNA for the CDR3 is TGTGCCAGCTCACCGACCGGGACAGTTTTCTATGGCTACACCTTC.

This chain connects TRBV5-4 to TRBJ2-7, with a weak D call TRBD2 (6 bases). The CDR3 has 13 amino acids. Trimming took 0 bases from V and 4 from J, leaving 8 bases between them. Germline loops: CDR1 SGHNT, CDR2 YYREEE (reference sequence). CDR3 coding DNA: TGTGCCAGCAGCTTGGTCGCGGGGTACGAGCAGTACTTC. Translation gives CASSLVAGYEQYF.

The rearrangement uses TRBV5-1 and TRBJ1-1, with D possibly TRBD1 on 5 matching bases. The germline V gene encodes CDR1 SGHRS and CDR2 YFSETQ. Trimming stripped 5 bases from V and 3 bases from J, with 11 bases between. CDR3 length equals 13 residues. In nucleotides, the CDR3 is TGCGCCAGCAGACAAGACAGCTACACTGAAGCTTTCTTT. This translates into CASRQDSYTEAFF.

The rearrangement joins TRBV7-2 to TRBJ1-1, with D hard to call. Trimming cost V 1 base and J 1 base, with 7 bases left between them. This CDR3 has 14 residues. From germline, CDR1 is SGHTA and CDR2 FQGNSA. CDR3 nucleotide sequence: TGTGCCAGCAGCTTAGTGGCACAGAACACTGAAGCTTTCTTT. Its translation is CASSLVAQNTEAFF.

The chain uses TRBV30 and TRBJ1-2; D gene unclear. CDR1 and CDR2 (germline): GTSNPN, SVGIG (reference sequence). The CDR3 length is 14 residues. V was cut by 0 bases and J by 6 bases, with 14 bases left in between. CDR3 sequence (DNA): TGTGCCTGGAGTGTACTCCATTACAGAAATGGCTACACCTTC. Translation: CAWSVLHYRNGYTF. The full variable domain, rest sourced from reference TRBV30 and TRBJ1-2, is SQTIHQWPATLVQPVGSPLSLECTVEGTSNPNLYWYRQAAGRGLQLLFYSVGIGQISSEVPQNLSASRPQDRQFILSSKKLLLSDSGFYLCAWSVLHYRNGYTFGSGTRLTVV.

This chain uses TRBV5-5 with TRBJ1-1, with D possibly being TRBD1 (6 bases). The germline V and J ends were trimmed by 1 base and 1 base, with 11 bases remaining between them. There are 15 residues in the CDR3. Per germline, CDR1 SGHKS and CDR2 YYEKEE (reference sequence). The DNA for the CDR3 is TGTGCCAGCAGCTTGACAGGGCAATCGAACACTGAAGCTTTCTTT. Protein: CASSLTGQSNTEAFF.

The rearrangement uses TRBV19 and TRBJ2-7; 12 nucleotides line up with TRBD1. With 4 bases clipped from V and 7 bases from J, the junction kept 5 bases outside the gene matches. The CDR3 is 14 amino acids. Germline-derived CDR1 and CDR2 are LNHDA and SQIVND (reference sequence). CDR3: CASSRDRGHDEQYF. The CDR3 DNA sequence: TGTGCCAGTAGTAGGGACAGGGGGCACGATGAGCAGTACTTC.

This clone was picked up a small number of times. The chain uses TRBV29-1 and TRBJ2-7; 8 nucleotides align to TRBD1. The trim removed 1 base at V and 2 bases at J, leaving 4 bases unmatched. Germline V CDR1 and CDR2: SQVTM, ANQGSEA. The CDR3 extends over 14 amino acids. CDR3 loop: CSVEGTGNTYEQYF. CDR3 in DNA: TGCAGCGTTGAAGGGACAGGGAACACCTACGAGCAGTACTTC.

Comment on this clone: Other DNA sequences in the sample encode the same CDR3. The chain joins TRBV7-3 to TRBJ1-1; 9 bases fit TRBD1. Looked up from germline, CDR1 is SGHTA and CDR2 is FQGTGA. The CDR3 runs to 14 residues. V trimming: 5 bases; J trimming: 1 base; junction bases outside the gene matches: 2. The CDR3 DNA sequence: TGTGCCAGCAGCCTGGGACAGGGGAACACTGAAGCTTTCTTT. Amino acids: CASSLGQGNTEAFF.

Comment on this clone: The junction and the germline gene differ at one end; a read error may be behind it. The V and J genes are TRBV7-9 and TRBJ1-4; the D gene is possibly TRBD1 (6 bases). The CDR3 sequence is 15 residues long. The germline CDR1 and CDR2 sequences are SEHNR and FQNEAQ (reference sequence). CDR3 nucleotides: TGTTCCAGCAGCTTAGACAGGTCCCGAAATGAAAAACTGTTTTTT. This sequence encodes CSSSLDRSRNEKLFF.

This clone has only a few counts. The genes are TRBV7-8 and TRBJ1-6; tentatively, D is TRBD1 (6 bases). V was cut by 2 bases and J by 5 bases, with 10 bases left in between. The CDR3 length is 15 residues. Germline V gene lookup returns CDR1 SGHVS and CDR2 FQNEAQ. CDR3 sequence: CASSLYGQHNSPLHF. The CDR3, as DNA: TGTGCCAGCAGCTTATATGGACAGCATAATTCACCCCTCCACTTT.

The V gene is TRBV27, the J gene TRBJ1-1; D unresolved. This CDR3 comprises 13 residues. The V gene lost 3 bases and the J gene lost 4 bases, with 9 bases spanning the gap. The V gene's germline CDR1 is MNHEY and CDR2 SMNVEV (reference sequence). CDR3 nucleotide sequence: TGTGCCAGCAGTTTGGCGAGGGTCACTGAAGCTTTCTTT. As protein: CASSLARVTEAFF.

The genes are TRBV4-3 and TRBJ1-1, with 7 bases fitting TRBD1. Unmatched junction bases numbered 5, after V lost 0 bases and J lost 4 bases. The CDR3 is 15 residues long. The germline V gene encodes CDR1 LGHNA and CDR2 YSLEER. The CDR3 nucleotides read TGCGCCAGCAGCCAAGATGTCGCAGGGGGCACTGAAGCTTTCTTT. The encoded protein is CASSQDVAGGTEAFF.

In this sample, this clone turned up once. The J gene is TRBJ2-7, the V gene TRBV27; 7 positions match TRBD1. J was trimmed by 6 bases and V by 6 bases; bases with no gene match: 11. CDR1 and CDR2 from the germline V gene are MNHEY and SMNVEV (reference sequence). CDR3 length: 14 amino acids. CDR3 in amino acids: CASSLYRGSGEQYF. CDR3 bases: TGTGCCAGCAGCCTTTACAGGGGCTCAGGCGAGCAGTACTTC.

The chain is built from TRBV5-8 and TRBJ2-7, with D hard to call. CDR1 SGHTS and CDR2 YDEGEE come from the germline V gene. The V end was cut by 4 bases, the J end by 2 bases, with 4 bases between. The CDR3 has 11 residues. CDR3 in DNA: TGTGCCAGCAGCCCTACCTACGAGCAGTACTTC. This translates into CASSPTYEQYF.

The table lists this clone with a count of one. The CDR3 bases are TGCGCCAGCAGCCCAAGGGACAGGGGGCTCGAAGATACGCAGTATTTT. This sequence encodes CASSPRDRGLEDTQYF. The genes are TRBV5-1 and TRBJ2-3; 12 bases fit TRBD1. This CDR3 has 16 amino acids. The germline gives CDR1 SGHRS, CDR2 YFSETQ. With V trimmed by 4 bases and J by 5 bases, 8 bases remained unmatched.

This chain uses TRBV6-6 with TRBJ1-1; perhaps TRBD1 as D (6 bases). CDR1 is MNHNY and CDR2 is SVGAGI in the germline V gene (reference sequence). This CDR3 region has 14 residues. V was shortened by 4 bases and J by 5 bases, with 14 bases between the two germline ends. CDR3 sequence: CASSWTEDGTEAFF. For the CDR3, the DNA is TGTGCCAGCAGTTGGACAGAGGATGGGACTGAAGCTTTCTTT.

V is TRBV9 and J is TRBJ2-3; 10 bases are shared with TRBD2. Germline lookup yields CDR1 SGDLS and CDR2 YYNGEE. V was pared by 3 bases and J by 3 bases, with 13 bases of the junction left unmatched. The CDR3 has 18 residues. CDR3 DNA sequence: TGTGCCAGCAGCGCTGATCGATCTAGCGGGGGCCTTACAGATACGCAGTATTTT. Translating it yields CASSADRSSGGLTDTQYF. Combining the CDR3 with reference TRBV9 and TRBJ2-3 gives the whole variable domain DSGVTQTPKHLITATGQRVTLRCSPRSGDLSVYWYQQSLDQGLQFLIQYYNGEERAKGNILERFSAQQFPDLHSELNLSSLELGDSALYFCASSADRSSGGLTDTQYFGPGTRLTVL.

The chain's CDR3 is CASREGNIQYF. The CDR3 region has the DNA TGCGCCAGCCGGGAGGGGAACATTCAGTACTTC. This chain joins TRBV5-1 and TRBJ2-4; 8 positions agree with TRBD2. The CDR3 totals 11 residues. Looked up from germline, CDR1 is SGHRS and CDR2 is YFSETQ. Germline trimming cut 7 bases from V and 7 bases from J; bases unmatched to any gene: 1.

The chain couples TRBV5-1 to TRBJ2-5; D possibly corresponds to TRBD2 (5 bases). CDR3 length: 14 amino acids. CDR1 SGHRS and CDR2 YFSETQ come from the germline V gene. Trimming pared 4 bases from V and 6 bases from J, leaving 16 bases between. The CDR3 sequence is CASSPLTGLQTQYF. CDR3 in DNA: TGCGCCAGCAGCCCCCTCACGGGGTTGCAGACCCAGTACTTC.

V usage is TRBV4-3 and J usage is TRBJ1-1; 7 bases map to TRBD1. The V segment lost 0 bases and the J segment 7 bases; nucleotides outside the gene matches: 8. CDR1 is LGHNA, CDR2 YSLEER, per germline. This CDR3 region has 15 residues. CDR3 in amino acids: CASSQEGTAPYEAFF. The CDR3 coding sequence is TGCGCCAGCAGCCAAGAAGGGACAGCCCCTTATGAAGCTTTCTTT.

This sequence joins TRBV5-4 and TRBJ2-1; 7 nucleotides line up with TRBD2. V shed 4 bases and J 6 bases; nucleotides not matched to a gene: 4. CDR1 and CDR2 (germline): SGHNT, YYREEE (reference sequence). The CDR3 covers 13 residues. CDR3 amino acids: CASSLRGGNEQFF. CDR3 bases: TGTGCCAGCAGCCTCCGCGGGGGCAATGAGCAGTTCTTC.

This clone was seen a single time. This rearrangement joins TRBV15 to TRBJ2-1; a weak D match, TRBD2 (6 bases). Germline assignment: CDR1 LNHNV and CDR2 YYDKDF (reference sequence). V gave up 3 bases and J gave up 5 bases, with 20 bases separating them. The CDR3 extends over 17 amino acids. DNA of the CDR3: TGTGCCACCAGCAGTCCTCTACTAGCCCCCCGTCACAATGAGCAGTTCTTC. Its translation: CATSSPLLAPRHNEQFF.

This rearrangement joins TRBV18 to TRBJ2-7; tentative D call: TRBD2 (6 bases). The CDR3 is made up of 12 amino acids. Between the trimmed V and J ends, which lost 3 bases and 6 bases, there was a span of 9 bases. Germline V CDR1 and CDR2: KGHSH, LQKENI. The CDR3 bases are TGTGCCAGCTCACCCTCCGGGGGCGAGCAGTACTTC. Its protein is CASSPSGGEQYF.

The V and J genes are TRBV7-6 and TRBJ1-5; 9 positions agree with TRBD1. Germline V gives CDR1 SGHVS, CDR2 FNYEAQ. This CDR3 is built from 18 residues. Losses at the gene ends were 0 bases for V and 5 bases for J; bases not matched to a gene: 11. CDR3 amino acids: CASSLAATGGGGDQPQHF. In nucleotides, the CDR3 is TGTGCCAGCAGCTTAGCTGCGACAGGGGGGGGAGGGGATCAGCCCCAGCATTTT.

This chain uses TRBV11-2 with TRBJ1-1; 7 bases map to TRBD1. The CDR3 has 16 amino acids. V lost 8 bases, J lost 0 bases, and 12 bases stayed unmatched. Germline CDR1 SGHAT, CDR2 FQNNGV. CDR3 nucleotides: TGTGCCAGCGCCCCGAGGGGGCAGGGCTTGAACACTGAAGCTTTCTTT. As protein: CASAPRGQGLNTEAFF.

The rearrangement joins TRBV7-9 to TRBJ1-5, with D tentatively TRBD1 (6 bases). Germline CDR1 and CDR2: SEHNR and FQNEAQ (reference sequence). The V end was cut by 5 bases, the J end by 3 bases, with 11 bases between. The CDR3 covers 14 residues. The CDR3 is CASSIGQSNQPQHF. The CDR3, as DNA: TGTGCCAGCAGCATTGGACAGTCCAATCAGCCCCAGCATTTT.

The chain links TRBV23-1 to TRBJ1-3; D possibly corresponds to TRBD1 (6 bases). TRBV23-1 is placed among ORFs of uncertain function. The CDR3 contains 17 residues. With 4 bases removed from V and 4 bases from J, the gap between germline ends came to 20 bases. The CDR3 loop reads CASSPALDLTGGNTIYF. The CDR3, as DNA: TGCGCCAGCAGTCCTGCCCTCGATTTGACAGGAGGAAACACCATATATTTT.

CDR3 amino acids: CASHRGDSYEQYF. CDR3 sequence (DNA): TGTGCCAGCCACAGGGGGGACTCCTACGAGCAGTACTTC. J is TRBJ2-5 and V is TRBV2; 8 bases map to TRBD1. Judging by the DNA end, TRBJ2-7 fits better; the J call may be wrong. Germline-derived CDR1 and CDR2 are SNHLY and FYNNEI. This CDR3 has 13 residues.

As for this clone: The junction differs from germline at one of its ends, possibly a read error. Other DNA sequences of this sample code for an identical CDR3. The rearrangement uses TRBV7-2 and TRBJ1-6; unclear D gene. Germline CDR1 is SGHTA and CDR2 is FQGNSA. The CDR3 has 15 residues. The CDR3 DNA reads TGTGCCAGCAGCTTGGGCCCGCCTTATAATTCACCTCTCCACTTT. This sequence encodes CASSLGPPYNSPLHF.